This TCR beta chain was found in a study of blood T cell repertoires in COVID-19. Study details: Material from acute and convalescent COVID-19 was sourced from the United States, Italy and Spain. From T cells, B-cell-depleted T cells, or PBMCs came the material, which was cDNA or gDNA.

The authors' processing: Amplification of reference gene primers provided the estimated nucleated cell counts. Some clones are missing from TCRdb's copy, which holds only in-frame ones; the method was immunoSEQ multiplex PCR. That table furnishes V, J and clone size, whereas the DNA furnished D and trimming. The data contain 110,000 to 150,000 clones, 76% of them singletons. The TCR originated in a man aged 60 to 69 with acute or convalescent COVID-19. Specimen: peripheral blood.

CDR3 protein: CASSLGTSSDTQYF. In DNA form, the CDR3 reads TGCGCCAGCAGCTTGGGTACTAGCTCAGATACGCAGTATTTT. V and J are TRBV5-1 and TRBJ2-3; D possibly corresponds to TRBD2 (6 bases). CDR1 and CDR2 from the germline V gene are SGHRS and YFSETQ. The CDR3 is 14 amino acids. The V gene lost 0 bases and the J gene lost 4 bases, with 9 bases spanning the gap.